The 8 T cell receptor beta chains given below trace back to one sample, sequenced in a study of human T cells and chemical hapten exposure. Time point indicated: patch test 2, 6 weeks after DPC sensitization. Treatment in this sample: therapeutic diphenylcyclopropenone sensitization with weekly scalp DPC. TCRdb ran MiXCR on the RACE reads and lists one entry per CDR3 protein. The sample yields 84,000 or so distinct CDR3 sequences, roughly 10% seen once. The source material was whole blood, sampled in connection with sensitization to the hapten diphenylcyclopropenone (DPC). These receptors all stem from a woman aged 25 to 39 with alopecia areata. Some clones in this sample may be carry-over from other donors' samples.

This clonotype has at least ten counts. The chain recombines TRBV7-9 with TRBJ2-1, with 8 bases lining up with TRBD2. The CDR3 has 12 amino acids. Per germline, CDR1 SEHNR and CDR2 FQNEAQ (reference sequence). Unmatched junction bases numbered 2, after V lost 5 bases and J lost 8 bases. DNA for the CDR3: TGTGCCAGCAGCCGGACTAGCTATGAGCAGTTCTTC. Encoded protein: CASSRTSYEQFF.

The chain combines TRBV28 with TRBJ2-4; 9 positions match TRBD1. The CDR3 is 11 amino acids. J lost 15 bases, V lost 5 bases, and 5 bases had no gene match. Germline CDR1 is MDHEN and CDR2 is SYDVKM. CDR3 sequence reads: CASSQGQGRYF. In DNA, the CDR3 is TGTGCCAGCAGTCAAGGACAGGGGCGGTACTTC.

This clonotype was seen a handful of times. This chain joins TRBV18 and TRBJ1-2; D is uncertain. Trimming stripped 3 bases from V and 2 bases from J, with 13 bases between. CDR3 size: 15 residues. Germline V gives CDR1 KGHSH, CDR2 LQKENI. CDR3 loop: CASSPYRGENYGYTF. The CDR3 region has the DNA TGTGCCAGCTCACCTTACCGGGGAGAGAACTATGGCTACACCTTC.

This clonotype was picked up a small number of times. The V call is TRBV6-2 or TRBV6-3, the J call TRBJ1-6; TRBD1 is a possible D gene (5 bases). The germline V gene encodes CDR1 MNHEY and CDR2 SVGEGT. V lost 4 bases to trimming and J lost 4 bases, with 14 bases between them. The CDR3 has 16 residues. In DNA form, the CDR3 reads TGTGCCAGCAGTTCGCGGGGGAAAGGGTATAATTCACCCCTCCACTTT. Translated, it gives CASSSRGKGYNSPLHF.

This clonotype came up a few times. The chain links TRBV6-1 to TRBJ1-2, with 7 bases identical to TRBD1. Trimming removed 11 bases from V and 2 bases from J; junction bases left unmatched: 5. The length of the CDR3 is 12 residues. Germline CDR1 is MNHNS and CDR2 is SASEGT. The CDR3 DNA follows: TGTGCCGGACTGGACAGGAACTATGGCTACACCTTC. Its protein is CAGLDRNYGYTF.

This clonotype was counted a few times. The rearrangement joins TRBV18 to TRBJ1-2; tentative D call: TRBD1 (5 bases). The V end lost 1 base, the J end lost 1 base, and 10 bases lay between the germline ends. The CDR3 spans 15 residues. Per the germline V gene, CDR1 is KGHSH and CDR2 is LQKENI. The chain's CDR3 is CASSPRGDVNYGYTF. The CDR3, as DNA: TGTGCCAGCTCACCACGAGGGGACGTTAACTATGGCTACACCTTC.

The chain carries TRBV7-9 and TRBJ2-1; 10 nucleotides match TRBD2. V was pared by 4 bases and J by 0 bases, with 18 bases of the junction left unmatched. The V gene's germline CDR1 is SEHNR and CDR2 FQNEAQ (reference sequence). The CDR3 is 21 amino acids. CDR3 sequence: CASSSLGTSELGQSSYNEQFF. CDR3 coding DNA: TGTGCCAGCAGCTCACTCGGGACTAGCGAGTTGGGTCAGAGCTCCTACAATGAGCAGTTCTTC.

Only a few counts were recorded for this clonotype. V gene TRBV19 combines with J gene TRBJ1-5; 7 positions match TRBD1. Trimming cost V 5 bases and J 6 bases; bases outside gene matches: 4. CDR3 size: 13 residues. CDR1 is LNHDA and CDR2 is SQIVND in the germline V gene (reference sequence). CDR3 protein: CASSSQGIQPQHF. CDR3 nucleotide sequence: TGTGCCAGTAGTTCACAGGGGATTCAGCCCCAGCATTTT.